The clone carrying this T cell receptor beta chain has only a few counts. This entry is derived from a study of blood T cell repertoires in COVID-19. Study-level background: Samples came from the United States, Italy and Spain, spanning acute and convalescent COVID-19. From T cells, B-cell-depleted T cells, or PBMCs came the material, which was cDNA or gDNA.

Per the authors' pipeline: Amplification with reference gene primers provided the estimates of nucleated cell counts. Clones were sequenced by immunoSEQ multiplex PCR, and TCRdb holds only the in-frame ones, with some missing. V, J and clone size reflect that table, while D and trimming were determined from the DNA. The repertoire holds approximately 130,000 clones, with 80% as singletons. V lost 5 bases and J lost 4; bases outside the gene matches: 10. Germline loops: CDR1 SGHVS, CDR2 FQNEAQ. The CDR3 is made up of 15 amino acids. Sequenced sample: peripheral blood. The J gene is TRBJ1-2, the V gene TRBV7-8, with 7 bases that match TRBD1. The TCR originated in a human donor in a cohort sampled during active COVID-19. The CDR3 spells CASSPMGQKVYGYTF. DNA for the CDR3: TGTGCCAGCAGCCCAATGGGACAGAAGGTCTATGGCTACACCTTC.